The source of this T cell receptor beta chain is a study of cytomegalovirus exposure and HLA in healthy donors. Nominally healthy donors were sampled, though unrecorded immune exposures were likely. Germline assignment: CDR1 MGHDK and CDR2 SYGVNS. The CDR3 totals 14 residues. The ends were cut back, 2 bases at V and 8 bases at J, with 13 bases in the middle. Overall study results and limits: Most subjects had HLA-A and HLA-B alleles reportedly predicted accurately by TCR beta sequences.

This clone showed up just a few times. The target antigen is unknown. The PCR made use of 60 Vbeta and 13 Jbeta primers. The data were produced by immunoSEQ multiplex PCR, yet TCRdb's version contains in-frame clones alone and is incomplete. The table lists roughly 220,000 clones, more than 65% of them singletons. The chain has TRBV25-1 and TRBJ2-1; D might be TRBD2 (6 bases). Sequenced: PBMCs. The clonotype comes from a woman aged 30 to 39 in good health and CMV-seronegative. The CDR3 DNA reads TGTGCCAGCAGTGAAGGGGGGTTTGTGGATGAGCAGTTCTTC. It codes for CASSEGGFVDEQFF.